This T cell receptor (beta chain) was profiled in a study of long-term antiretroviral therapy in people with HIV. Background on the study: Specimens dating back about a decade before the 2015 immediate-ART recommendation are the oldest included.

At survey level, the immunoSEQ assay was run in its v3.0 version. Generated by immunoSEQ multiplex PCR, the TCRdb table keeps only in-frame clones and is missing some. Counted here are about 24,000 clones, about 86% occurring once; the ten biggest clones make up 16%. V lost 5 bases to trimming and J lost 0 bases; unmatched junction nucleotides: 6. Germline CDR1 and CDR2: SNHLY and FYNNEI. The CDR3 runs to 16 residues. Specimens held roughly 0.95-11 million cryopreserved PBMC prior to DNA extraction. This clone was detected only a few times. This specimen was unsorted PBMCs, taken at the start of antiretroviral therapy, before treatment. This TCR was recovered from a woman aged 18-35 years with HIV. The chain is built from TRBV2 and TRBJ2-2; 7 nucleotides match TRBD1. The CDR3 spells CASSRWGTANTGELFF. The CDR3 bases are TGTGCCAGCAGTCGATGGGGGACAGCGAACACCGGGGAGCTGTTTTTT.